The next 14 T cell receptor beta chains were all read from a single sample in a study of cytomegalovirus exposure and HLA in healthy donors. Primers: 60 Vbeta forward and 13 Jbeta reverse. Clones were sequenced by immunoSEQ multiplex PCR, and TCRdb holds only the in-frame ones, with some missing. The sample gives some 51,000 clones, 65% to 80% of which show up once; roughly 35% is in the top ten. Sequencing was carried out using PBMCs. The receptors originated from a man aged 40-50 years in good health and CMV-seropositive.

CDR3 in amino acids: CASSEGQGGVEEQFF. The CDR3 bases are TGTGCCAGCAGTGAGGGGCAGGGCGGAGTTGAAGAGCAGTTCTTC. The rearrangement links TRBV2 to TRBJ2-1, with D possibly being TRBD1 (5 bases). The CDR3 length is 15 residues. V was shortened by 3 bases and J by 10 bases, with 19 bases between the two germline ends. Germline lookup yields CDR1 SNHLY and CDR2 FYNNEI.

This clone was recorded once. The chain combines TRBV7-8 with TRBJ1-1; D is ambiguous. The ends were cut back, 1 base at V and 4 bases at J, with 7 bases in the middle. Germline CDR1 SGHVS, CDR2 FQNEAQ. The CDR3 spans 13 residues. This chain's CDR3 is CASSLESGTEAFF. The DNA of the CDR3 is TGTGCCAGCAGCTTAGAAAGCGGCACTGAAGCTTTCTTT.

The J gene is TRBJ1-5, the V gene TRBV11-3, with TRBD1 matching over 9 bases. V lost 9 bases, J lost 3 bases, and 21 bases stayed unmatched. The CDR3 has 19 residues. The germline CDR1 and CDR2 sequences are SGHNT and YENEEA. CDR3 bases: TGTGCCAGGGACTCCTGTGACAGGGGGTTAAGGTCATTCAATCAGCCCCAGCATTTT. Translation: CARDSCDRGLRSFNQPQHF.

V usage is TRBV29-1 and J usage is TRBJ2-7; a weak D match, TRBD1 (8 bases). The CDR3 sequence is 19 residues long. V gave up 7 bases and J gave up 5 bases, with 36 bases separating them. The germline V gene has CDR1 SQVTM and CDR2 ANQGSEA. CDR3 coding DNA: TGCAGCGCCGACCTTGTGGGGCAGGGGGCGGGGGTTTGCCACCACGAGCAGTACTTC. As protein: CSADLVGQGAGVCHHEQYF.

J is TRBJ2-7 and V is TRBV5-1, with no clear D. The CDR3 totals 14 residues. Trimming took 2 bases from V and 2 from J, leaving 11 bases between them. Germline loops: CDR1 SGHRS, CDR2 YFSETQ. The CDR3 loop is CASSFLTPAYEQYF. DNA for the CDR3: TGCGCCAGCAGCTTCCTTACACCAGCCTACGAGCAGTACTTC.

CDR3 DNA sequence: TGCGCCAGCAGCTTGGCCGGGGGAGGACTCACTGAAGCTTTCTTT. Its protein is CASSLAGGGLTEAFF. This sequence joins TRBV5-1 and TRBJ1-1; tentatively, D is TRBD1 (5 bases). The germline V gene has CDR1 SGHRS and CDR2 YFSETQ. CDR3 size: 15 residues. Trimming shortened V by 0 bases and J by 4 bases, and 13 bases separated the two germline ends.

On this clone itself: The sample has other DNA sequences that encode this CDR3 too. The V call is TRBV6-1, the J call TRBJ2-7, with TRBD2 matching 14 bases. The CDR3 totals 14 residues. CDR1 MNHNS and CDR2 SASEGT come from the germline V gene. V dropped 6 bases and J dropped 3; count of bases not matched to a gene: 1. CDR3 region: CASRGLAGDYEQYF. In DNA, the CDR3 is TGTGCCAGCAGGGGACTAGCGGGGGACTACGAGCAGTACTTC.

In this sample, this clone turned up a few times. The chain couples TRBV5-1 to TRBJ1-4, with TRBD1 as a possible D gene (5 bases). The V gene lost 3 bases and the J gene lost 2 bases, with 11 bases spanning the gap. CDR1 and CDR2 (germline): SGHRS, YFSETQ. The CDR3 loop spans 15 amino acids. The CDR3 loop is CASSSTGETNEKLFF. The CDR3 nucleotides read TGCGCCAGCAGCTCCACGGGGGAGACTAATGAAAAACTGTTTTTT.

This sequence joins TRBV27 and TRBJ2-3; 14 nucleotides align to TRBD2. Germline V gene lookup returns CDR1 MNHEY and CDR2 SMNVEV (reference sequence). J gave up 5 bases and V 11 bases, and 15 bases lay outside the gene matches. The CDR3 runs 17 residues. The CDR3 spells CAGLLGLAGGGKDTQYF. The CDR3 bases are TGTGCCGGGCTACTCGGACTAGCGGGGGGCGGTAAAGATACGCAGTATTTT.

The chain couples TRBV5-1 to TRBJ1-1; tentative D call: TRBD1 (6 bases). Germline V gives CDR1 SGHRS, CDR2 YFSETQ. V lost 4 bases, J lost 0 bases, and 13 bases lay in between. This CDR3 is built from 15 residues. Here the CDR3 reads CASSPYDRLNTEAFF. The CDR3 DNA follows: TGCGCCAGCAGCCCCTACGACAGGCTGAACACTGAAGCTTTCTTT.

The chain joins TRBV7-2 to TRBJ1-1, with D tentatively TRBD1 (5 bases). Between the trimmed V and J ends, which lost 6 bases and 1 base, there was a span of 9 bases. The CDR3 length is 13 residues. The V gene's germline CDR1 is SGHTA and CDR2 FQGNSA. The DNA for the CDR3 is TGTGCCAGCAGGATTGACAGGAACACTGAAGCTTTCTTT. This codes for CASRIDRNTEAFF.

The chain joins TRBV5-3 to TRBJ1-5; D may be TRBD1 (5 bases). TRBV5-3 is an ORF, and what it does is uncertain. CDR3 length: 17 residues. Trimming took 3 bases from V and 2 from J, leaving 18 bases between them. As DNA, the CDR3 is TGTGCCAGAAGCTCGGGACTCCATGGTTTGGGCAATCAGCCCCAGCATTTT. This sequence encodes CARSSGLHGLGNQPQHF.

In its sample, this clone was seen many times. Here the CDR3 reads CASSFQGHSYEQYF. The CDR3 DNA follows: TGTGCCAGCAGTTTTCAGGGCCACTCCTACGAGCAGTACTTC. J is TRBJ2-7 and V is TRBV28; TRBD1 is a possible D gene (5 bases). The V end was cut by 3 bases, the J end by 0 bases, with 9 bases between. The germline V gene has CDR1 MDHEN and CDR2 SYDVKM. CDR3 size: 14 residues.

In this sample, this clone turned up once. The rearrangement links TRBV29-1 to TRBJ1-4, with 8 bases aligning to TRBD1. The CDR3 sequence is 16 residues long. With 6 bases clipped from V and 8 bases from J, the junction kept 17 bases outside the gene matches. The germline V gene has CDR1 SQVTM and CDR2 ANQGSEA. CDR3 nucleotide sequence: TGCAGCGTCGAGAGGAGGGGGAAGGACAGGGCGGAAAAACTGTTTTTT. The encoded protein is CSVERRGKDRAEKLFF.